Below, one TCR beta chain is given with its context. The antigen remains undetermined. Sequencing was designed to attain a depth spanning 1 in 200,000 to 1 in 1 million T cells. The method was immunoSEQ multiplex PCR; TCRdb's version includes in-frame clones alone and lacks a portion of them. This sample has approximately 42,000 clones, with nearly 70% found just once. These data come from a study of cytotoxic CD8 clonotypes in ibrutinib-treated CLL. Study details: The group held 11 relapsed/refractory and roughly 14 treatment-naive patients, with roughly 17 IGHV unmutated.

Study-wide findings and caveats: Public clonotypes were rare and shrank or held steady on treatment. Clonality at baseline surpassed age-matched healthy donors and tracked circulating CD8+ T-cell counts.

The V gene's germline CDR1 is SGHRS and CDR2 YFSETQ. The CDR3 is made up of 14 amino acids. Trimming cost V 0 bases and J 3 bases; bases outside gene matches: 0. The chain couples TRBV5-1 to TRBJ2-1, with TRBD1 matching 7 bases. The source is a human donor with chronic lymphocytic leukemia. Sequencing used PBMCs, obtained after 12 months of ibrutinib treatment. CDR3 protein: CASSLGDSYNEQFF. In DNA form, the CDR3 reads TGCGCCAGCAGCTTGGGGGACAGCTACAATGAGCAGTTCTTC.